The 8 T cell receptor beta chains below come from one sample, sequenced in a study of identical twins. One entry per CDR3 protein results from TCRdb running MiXCR on the 5' RACE reads. The repertoire holds around 650,000 distinct CDR3 sequences, roughly 7.2% seen once, with about 1.6% in the top ten. These sequences were also reported in another study, on yellow fever vaccine responses in identical twins.

Sequences were obtained from PBMCs. The receptors shown here come from a young woman in good health.

This chain connects TRBV4-1 to TRBJ1-1; possible D gene TRBD1, 5 bases. V shed 6 bases and J shed 4 bases, with 12 bases lying between them. CDR1 and CDR2 (germline): MGHRA, YSYEKL. This CDR3 has 13 residues. The DNA for the CDR3 is TGCGCCAGCAGTTCCCTTGGGGGCACTGAAGCTTTCTTT. Translation gives CASSSLGGTEAFF.

This clonotype was recorded a few times. The genes are TRBV6-2 or TRBV6-3 and TRBJ2-2; D ambiguous. The V end was cut by 7 bases, the J end by 3 bases, with 15 bases between. Per germline, CDR1 MNHEY and CDR2 SVGEGT. The CDR3 has 15 residues. The CDR3 DNA is TGTGCCAGCACATCTGGGAAATGGGACACCGGGGAGCTGTTTTTT. It yields the protein CASTSGKWDTGELFF.

This clonotype was observed at least ten times. V gene TRBV7-8 combines with J gene TRBJ1-1, with TRBD1 as a possible D gene (5 bases). Germline V gene data show CDR1 as SGHVS and CDR2 as FQNEAQ. V gave up 1 base and J gave up 3 bases, with 18 bases separating them. CDR3 length: 17 amino acids. Here the CDR3 reads CASSLVARGAGDTEAFF. In nucleotides, the CDR3 is TGTGCCAGCAGCTTAGTAGCTAGGGGCGCTGGGGACACTGAAGCTTTCTTT.

V and J are TRBV12-3 or TRBV12-4 and TRBJ2-7, with a possible D match to TRBD2 (6 bases). There are 14 residues in the CDR3. The V end was cut by 3 bases, the J end by 6 bases, with 15 bases between. The CDR3 loop reads CASSFGTPSAEQYF. CDR3 coding DNA: TGTGCCAGCAGTTTTGGGACTCCTTCCGCCGAGCAGTACTTC.

This clonotype was detected a few times. CDR3 bases: TGCAGTGCTAGAGATTGGGAGGGAATGAACACTGAAGCTTTCTTT. This codes for CSARDWEGMNTEAFF. This sequence joins TRBV20-1 and TRBJ1-1; D remains ambiguous. The CDR3 has 15 amino acids. V was pared by 0 bases and J by 0 bases, with 11 bases between. Germline-derived CDR1 and CDR2 are DFQATT and SNEGSKA (reference sequence).

The chain employs TRBV29-1 and TRBJ2-3; possible D gene TRBD2, 6 bases. V lost 7 bases and J 0 bases, leaving 17 bases between the germline ends. The CDR3 is 15 residues long. The germline V gene encodes CDR1 SQVTM and CDR2 ANQGSEA. CDR3 sequence: CSGTREPVSTDTQYF. The CDR3 DNA follows: TGCAGCGGCACCCGGGAGCCGGTTAGCACAGATACGCAGTATTTT.

There are many counts of this clonotype. The chain recombines TRBV3-1 with TRBJ2-1; 8 bases map to TRBD2. The CDR3 extends over 15 amino acids. Germline assignment: CDR1 LGHDT and CDR2 YNNKEL (reference sequence). Trimming removed 3 bases from V and 2 bases from J; junction bases left unmatched: 3. CDR3 coding DNA: TGTGCCAGCAGCCAGGGACTAGAGGCCTACAATGAGCAGTTCTTC. As protein: CASSQGLEAYNEQFF.

The sample holds many counts of this clonotype. The V call is TRBV12-3 or TRBV12-4, the J call TRBJ1-2; tentative D call: TRBD1 (6 bases). V gave up 0 bases and J gave up 4 bases, with 12 bases separating them. The CDR3 contains 15 residues. The CDR3 here is CASSLAQGNVYGYTF. CDR3 nucleotides: TGTGCCAGCAGTTTAGCGCAGGGGAATGTCTATGGCTACACCTTC.